A single sample gave rise to the 4 T cell receptor beta chains below, sequenced in a study of blood T cell repertoires in COVID-19. Profiled with immunoSEQ multiplex PCR; TCRdb holds only in-frame clones, not every one. Among about 210,000 clones, approximately 90% were seen once, and the ten largest hold approximately 10%. Sample: PBMCs or T cells enriched from blood (not recorded which). Receptor source: a man aged 18 to 30 with acute COVID-19.

This clone was seen a single time. The chain employs TRBV29-1 and TRBJ2-1; tentatively, D is TRBD1 (6 bases). CDR3 length equals 12 residues. The V and J ends lost 7 bases and 4 bases respectively, with 11 bases between them. Per germline, CDR1 SQVTM and CDR2 ANQGSEA. DNA for the CDR3: TGCAGCGCGAACGGACAGTACAATGAGCAGTTCTTC. Its translation is CSANGQYNEQFF.

The J gene is TRBJ2-3, the V gene TRBV10-1, with 9 bases that match TRBD2. The V and J ends lost 4 bases and 4 bases, in that order; junction bases with no gene match: 6. This CDR3 is 15 amino acids long. Per the germline V gene, CDR1 is WNHNN and CDR2 is SYGVQD (reference sequence). CDR3 nucleotides: TGCGCCAGCAGTGCGTTAGCGGGAGCAGCAGATACGCAGTATTTT. It codes for CASSALAGAADTQYF.

In this sample, this clone turned up a few times. This chain uses TRBV6-2 or TRBV6-3 with TRBJ2-1, with TRBD2 matching over 8 bases. CDR1 MNHEY and CDR2 SVGEGT come from the germline V gene. The CDR3 sequence is 14 residues long. V lost 4 bases, J lost 6 bases, and 5 bases stayed unmatched. The CDR3 region is CASSFRTSLNEQFF. CDR3 coding DNA: TGTGCCAGCAGTTTTCGGACTAGCCTCAATGAGCAGTTCTTC.

This chain joins TRBV3-1 (or the pseudogene TRBV3-2) and TRBJ2-5, with 11 bases identical to TRBD2. Losses at the gene ends were 4 bases for V and 4 bases for J; bases not matched to a gene: 5. The CDR3 spans 15 residues. The germline gives CDR1 LGHDT, CDR2 YNNKEL (reference sequence). The CDR3 region has the DNA TGTGCCAGCAGCCGCAAGCTAGCGGGAGGAGAGACCCAGTACTTC. Its protein product is CASSRKLAGGETQYF.